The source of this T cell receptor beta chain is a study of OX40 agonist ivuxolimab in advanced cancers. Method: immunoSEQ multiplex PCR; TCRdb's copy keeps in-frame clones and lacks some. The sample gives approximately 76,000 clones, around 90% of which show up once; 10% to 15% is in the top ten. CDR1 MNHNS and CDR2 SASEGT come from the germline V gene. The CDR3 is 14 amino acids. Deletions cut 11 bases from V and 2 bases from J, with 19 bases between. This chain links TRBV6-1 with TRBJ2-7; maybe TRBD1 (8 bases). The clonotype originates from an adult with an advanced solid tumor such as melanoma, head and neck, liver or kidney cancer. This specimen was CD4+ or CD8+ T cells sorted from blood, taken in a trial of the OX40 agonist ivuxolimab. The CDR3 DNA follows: TGTGCCTCCACCGGGGGGACAGGTCCCTACGAGCAGTACTTC. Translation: CASTGGTGPYEQYF.